The next 24 T cell receptor beta chains were all read from a single sample in a study of CD8+ T cells in alopecia areata. Sequencing relied on a cDNA template that was reverse transcribed from extracted RNA. Sequencing used immunoSEQ multiplex PCR; TCRdb keeps in-frame clones, though not all of them. The sample lists about 76,000 clones, approximately 66% occurring once. Sample treatment: oral pan-JAK inhibitor, 5-10 mg twice daily. The source material was CD8+ T cells sorted from blood, sampled at week 24, from a patient treated with tofacitinib. These receptors all stem from a human donor with alopecia areata.

This clone was counted only a few times. The chain has TRBV7-6 and TRBJ2-7; D tentatively fits TRBD1 or TRBD2 (6 bases each). Per the germline V gene, CDR1 is SGHVS and CDR2 is FNYEAQ. The CDR3 runs 15 residues. V was trimmed by 5 bases and J by 4 bases, leaving 18 bases between them. CDR3 nucleotide sequence: TGTGCCAGCAGCCCAGGACAGCGAGGGGGGTACGAGCAGTACTTC. This sequence encodes CASSPGQRGGYEQYF.

The chain has TRBV5-1 and TRBJ2-5; 8 positions agree with TRBD2. V lost 0 bases to trimming and J lost 1 base; unmatched junction nucleotides: 5. The CDR3 extends over 16 amino acids. Germline loops: CDR1 SGHRS, CDR2 YFSETQ. CDR3: CASSLALAGIQETQYF. In DNA form, the CDR3 reads TGCGCCAGCAGCTTGGCCCTAGCGGGTATCCAAGAGACCCAGTACTTC.

This clone was observed a few times. CDR3 region: CASSPQGNEQFF. The CDR3, as DNA: TGTGCCAGCAGCCCACAGGGCAATGAGCAGTTCTTC. This chain connects TRBV7-9 to TRBJ2-1, with D tentatively TRBD1 (6 bases). The CDR3 extends over 12 amino acids. The ends were cut back, 5 bases at V and 6 bases at J, with 8 bases in the middle. Germline CDR1 is SEHNR and CDR2 is FQNEAQ (reference sequence).

V gene TRBV2 combines with J gene TRBJ2-1, with D possibly being TRBD1 (5 bases). V was shortened by 6 bases and J by 3 bases, with 15 bases between the two germline ends. This CDR3 is built from 15 residues. Germline V gene lookup returns CDR1 SNHLY and CDR2 FYNNEI. The DNA for the CDR3 is TGTGCCAGCAGGGACACGCGGCCACTCTACAATGAGCAGTTCTTC. Encoded protein: CASRDTRPLYNEQFF.

This clone was seen more than once but under ten times. CDR3 DNA: TGTGCCAGCAGCTTAGCCGGGATCCCCTACGAGCAGTACTTC. It translates to CASSLAGIPYEQYF. J is TRBJ2-7 and V is TRBV7-9, with TRBD2 as a possible D gene (5 bases). This CDR3 has 14 residues. Trimming removed 0 bases at V and 2 bases at J, with 8 bases between. Germline CDR1 reads SEHNR; CDR2 reads FQNEAQ (reference sequence).

This clone has a handful of counts. The rearrangement uses TRBV5-1 and TRBJ2-1; maybe TRBD1 (6 bases). The CDR3 is 14 residues long. V gave up 1 base and J gave up 8 bases, with 13 bases separating them. The germline CDR1 and CDR2 sequences are SGHRS and YFSETQ. The CDR3 region is CASSLTGIVDEQFF. CDR3 bases: TGCGCCAGCAGCTTGACAGGGATTGTGGATGAGCAGTTCTTC.

The CDR3 region is CASSKVGGTQETQYF. CDR3 DNA: TGTGCCAGCAGCAAAGTAGGAGGAACCCAAGAGACCCAGTACTTC. The chain is built from TRBV21-1 and TRBJ2-5; the table names TRBD2, a call not compared with the DNA. TRBV21-1 is assigned pseudogene status. CDR3 size: 15 residues.

This clone was picked up a small number of times. V gene TRBV10-3 combines with J gene TRBJ1-5, with D unresolved. Germline CDR1 ENHRY, CDR2 SYGVKD. This CDR3 comprises 14 residues. Between the trimmed V and J ends, which lost 3 bases and 3 bases, there was a span of 9 bases. The CDR3 sequence: CAISEGRYNQPQHF. DNA of the CDR3: TGTGCCATCAGTGAAGGCCGTTACAATCAGCCCCAGCATTTT.

The chain is built from TRBV29-1 and TRBJ2-3, with no clear D. This CDR3 is 13 amino acids long. V lost 4 bases to trimming and J lost 3 bases, with 11 bases between them. Germline V gene data show CDR1 as SQVTM and CDR2 as ANQGSEA. Here the CDR3 DNA reads TGCAGCGTTGCTGGTTGGCCAACAGATACGCAGTATTTT. Translation: CSVAGWPTDTQYF.

This chain uses TRBV11-2 with TRBJ1-1; D ambiguous. The germline gives CDR1 SGHAT, CDR2 FQNNGV. V lost 5 bases and J lost 0, with 13 bases in between. CDR3 length: 15 amino acids. The CDR3 protein is CASSGSGQLNTEAFF. The CDR3 nucleotides are TGTGCCAGCAGCGGCTCAGGTCAGCTGAACACTGAAGCTTTCTTT.

This clone was picked up one time. The chain employs TRBV2 and TRBJ2-3; D not resolved. CDR3 length: 14 amino acids. Trimming removed 3 bases at V and 3 bases at J, with 10 bases between. Germline CDR1 is SNHLY and CDR2 is FYNNEI. DNA for the CDR3: TGTGCCAGCAGTGATCTCAGGAAAACAGATACGCAGTATTTT. This codes for CASSDLRKTDTQYF.

This clone occurred once. The chain carries TRBV18 and TRBJ1-1; D unresolved. Per germline, CDR1 KGHSH and CDR2 LQKENI. The CDR3 extends over 15 amino acids. With 2 bases removed from V and 1 base from J, the gap between germline ends came to 11 bases. CDR3 in amino acids: CASSPSPRGNTEAFF. Written as DNA, the CDR3 is TGTGCCAGCTCACCAAGCCCCCGGGGGAACACTGAAGCTTTCTTT. Looking up the rest from reference TRBV18 and TRBJ1-1 gives the full variable domain: NAGVMQNPRHLVRRRGQEARLRCSPMKGHSHVYWYRQLPEEGLKFMVYLQKENIIDESGMPKERFSAEFPKEGPSILRIQQVVRGDSAAYFCASSPSPRGNTEAFFGQGTRLTVV.

This clone appeared a single time. The chain recombines TRBV27 with TRBJ2-5; 7 bases agree with TRBD1. Unmatched junction bases numbered 9, after V lost 6 bases and J lost 5 bases. This CDR3 region has 14 residues. The germline CDR1 and CDR2 sequences are MNHEY and SMNVEV (reference sequence). The CDR3 DNA is TGTGCCAGCAGCCCTCAGGGGGTGTACGAGACCCAGTACTTC. As protein: CASSPQGVYETQYF.

The V and J genes are TRBV2 and TRBJ1-2; TRBD1 agrees at 7 bases. V shed 8 bases, J shed 2 bases, and the junction held 2 bases outside the gene matches. Germline V lookup: CDR1 SNHLY, CDR2 FYNNEI. This CDR3 has 12 amino acids. Here the CDR3 DNA reads TGTGCCAGCGGGACAGTCAACTATGGCTACACCTTC. Its translation is CASGTVNYGYTF.

J is TRBJ2-1 and V is TRBV5-4; the match to TRBD2 covers 12 bases. The CDR3 contains 16 residues. The J segment lost 8 bases and the V segment lost 4 bases, leaving 10 bases of the junction unmatched. Germline assignment: CDR1 SGHNT and CDR2 YYREEE (reference sequence). The CDR3 protein is CASSPETSGSLDEQFF. The CDR3 DNA reads TGTGCCAGCAGCCCCGAGACTAGCGGGAGTCTGGATGAGCAGTTCTTC.

The V call is TRBV4-3, the J call TRBJ2-2; the match to TRBD1 covers 8 bases. There are 17 residues in the CDR3. Germline CDR1 is LGHNA and CDR2 is YSLEER. The junction had 7 bases not matched to a gene; V was cut back by 0 bases and J by 4 bases. The CDR3 DNA reads as TGCGCCAGCAGCCAAGAACGTCAGGGGGCGATCACCGGGGAGCTGTTTTTT. It yields the protein CASSQERQGAITGELFF.

The chain links TRBV5-6 to TRBJ1-1; 7 bases agree with TRBD1. V lost 5 bases to trimming and J lost 3 bases; unmatched junction nucleotides: 7. Germline CDR1 and CDR2: SGHDT and YYEEEE. The CDR3 sequence is 14 residues long. CDR3 nucleotides: TGTGCCAGCAGACGAGGGGGCGCGGACACTGAAGCTTTCTTT. Protein sequence: CASRRGGADTEAFF.

J is TRBJ2-7 and V is TRBV5-1, with TRBD2 matching over 10 bases. Germline values: CDR1 SGHRS, CDR2 YFSETQ. V trimming: 2 bases; J trimming: 0 bases; junction bases outside the gene matches: 8. This CDR3 region has 17 residues. CDR3 in amino acids: CASSFTSGEYFSYEQYF. Here the CDR3 DNA reads TGCGCCAGCAGCTTTACTAGCGGGGAATACTTCTCCTACGAGCAGTACTTC.

The chain links TRBV27 to TRBJ2-2; tentatively, D is TRBD2 (6 bases). Germline CDR1 and CDR2: MNHEY and SMNVEV (reference sequence). The CDR3 length is 15 residues. The V end was cut by 5 bases, the J end by 2 bases, with 12 bases between. CDR3 protein: CASSPTGLNTGELFF. The CDR3 DNA reads as TGTGCCAGCAGTCCGACGGGACTCAACACCGGGGAGCTGTTTTTT.

The table lists this clone with a few counts. The chain couples TRBV27 to TRBJ2-6; the D gene is possibly TRBD1 (5 bases). Trimming stripped 6 bases from V and 0 bases from J, with 12 bases between. CDR3 length: 16 residues. Germline assignment: CDR1 MNHEY and CDR2 SMNVEV (reference sequence). The CDR3 loop reads CASSLNQGSGANVLTF. DNA of the CDR3: TGTGCCAGCAGCCTGAACCAGGGCTCTGGGGCCAACGTCCTGACTTTC.

This clone was detected once. The V call is TRBV9, the J call TRBJ1-5; D is uncertain. The CDR3 length is 14 residues. The germline V and J ends were trimmed by 3 bases and 2 bases, with 9 bases remaining between them. Germline CDR1 reads SGDLS; CDR2 reads YYNGEE. The CDR3 is CASSAEMGNQPQHF. In DNA, the CDR3 is TGTGCCAGCAGCGCGGAGATGGGCAATCAGCCCCAGCATTTT.

The chain carries TRBV30 and TRBJ2-1; D remains ambiguous. Trimming took off 7 bases at V and 5 bases at J, with 6 bases between the two ends. Germline CDR1 reads GTSNPN; CDR2 reads SVGIG (reference sequence). The CDR3 totals 10 residues. DNA of the CDR3: TGTGCCTACGGTGACAATGAGCAGTTCTTC. Residues: CAYGDNEQFF.

The table lists this clone with many counts. The J gene is TRBJ1-3, the V gene TRBV28; unclear D gene. This CDR3 is 13 amino acids long. Trimming removed 10 bases from V and 0 bases from J, with 10 bases in between. Germline lookup yields CDR1 MDHEN and CDR2 SYDVKM. The CDR3 DNA follows: TGTGCCACCCGTGAGGTCTCTGGAAACACCATATATTTT. As protein: CATREVSGNTIYF.

The chain joins TRBV6-5 to TRBJ2-5; TRBD2 agrees at 9 bases. Germline-derived CDR1 and CDR2 are MNHEY and SVGAGI. J gave up 4 bases and V 0 bases, and 3 bases lay outside the gene matches. This CDR3 spans 15 amino acids. CDR3 region: CASSYSSSGAETQYF. The CDR3 nucleotides read TGTGCCAGCAGTTACTCGTCTAGCGGGGCAGAGACCCAGTACTTC.